This TCR beta chain is from a study of T cells after yellow fever vaccination. MiXCR, run by TCRdb on the 5' RACE reads, gives a single entry per CDR3 protein. Of 300,000 or so distinct CDR3 sequences listed, about 7.8% were seen once; the top ten hold under 20%. The V end lost 6 bases, the J end lost 3 bases, and 6 bases lay between the germline ends. CDR3 length: 12 amino acids. Germline V gene lookup returns CDR1 MNHEY and CDR2 SVGEGT. The V call is TRBV6-2 or TRBV6-3, the J call TRBJ2-1; maybe TRBD2 (6 bases). The receptor was derived from a man in his late teens or twenties who received the YFV17D yellow fever vaccine. Sequenced here: PBMCs, sampled about 49 days after the first yellow fever vaccination. The CDR3 spells CASRDYYNEQFF. DNA of the CDR3: TGTGCCAGCAGGGACTACTACAATGAGCAGTTCTTC.